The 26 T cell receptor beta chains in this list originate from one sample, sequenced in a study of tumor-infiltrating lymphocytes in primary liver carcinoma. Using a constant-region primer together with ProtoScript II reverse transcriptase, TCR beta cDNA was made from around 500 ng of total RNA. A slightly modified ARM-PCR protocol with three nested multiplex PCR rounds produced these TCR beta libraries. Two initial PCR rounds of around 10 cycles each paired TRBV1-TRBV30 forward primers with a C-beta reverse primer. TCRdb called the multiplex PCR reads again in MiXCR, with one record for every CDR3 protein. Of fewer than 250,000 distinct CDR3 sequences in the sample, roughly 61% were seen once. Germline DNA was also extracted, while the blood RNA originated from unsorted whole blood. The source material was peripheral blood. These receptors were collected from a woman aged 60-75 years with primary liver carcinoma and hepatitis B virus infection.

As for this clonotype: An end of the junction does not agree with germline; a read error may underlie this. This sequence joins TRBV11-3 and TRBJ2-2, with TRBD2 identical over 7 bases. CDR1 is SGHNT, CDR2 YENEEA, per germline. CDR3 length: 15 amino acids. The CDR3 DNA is TGTGCCAGCAGGGGGGGGTTCGCGAACACCGGGGAGCTGGCTTTT. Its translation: CASRGGFANTGELAF.

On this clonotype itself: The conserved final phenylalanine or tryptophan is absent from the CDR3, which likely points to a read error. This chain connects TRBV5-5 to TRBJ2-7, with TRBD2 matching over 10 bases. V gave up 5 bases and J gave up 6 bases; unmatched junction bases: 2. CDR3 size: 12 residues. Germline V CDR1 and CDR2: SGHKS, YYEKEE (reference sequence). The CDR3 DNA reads TGTGCCAGCAGGTTAGCGGGAGGCGAGCAGTACTCC. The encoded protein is CASRLAGGEQYS.

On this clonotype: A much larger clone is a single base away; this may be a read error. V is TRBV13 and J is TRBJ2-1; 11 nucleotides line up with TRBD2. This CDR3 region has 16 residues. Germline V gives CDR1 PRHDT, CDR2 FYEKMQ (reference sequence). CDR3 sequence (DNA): TGTACCAGCAGCCCTAGCGGGAGGTCGTCCTACAATGAGCAGTTCTTC. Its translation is CTSSPSGRSSYNEQFF. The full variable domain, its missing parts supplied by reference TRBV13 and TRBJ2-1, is AAGVIQSPRHLIKEKRETATLKCYPIPRHDTVYWYQQGPGQDPQFLISFYEKMQSDKGSIPDRFSAQQFSDYHSELNMSSLELGDSALYFCTSSPSGRSSYNEQFFGPGTRLTVL.

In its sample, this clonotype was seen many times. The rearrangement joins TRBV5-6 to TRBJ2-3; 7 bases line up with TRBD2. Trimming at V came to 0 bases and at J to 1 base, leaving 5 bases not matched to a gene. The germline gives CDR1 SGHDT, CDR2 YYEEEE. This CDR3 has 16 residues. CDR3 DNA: TGTGCCAGCAGCTTGGTTGCGGGAGCCCGCACAGATACGCAGTATTTT. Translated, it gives CASSLVAGARTDTQYF.

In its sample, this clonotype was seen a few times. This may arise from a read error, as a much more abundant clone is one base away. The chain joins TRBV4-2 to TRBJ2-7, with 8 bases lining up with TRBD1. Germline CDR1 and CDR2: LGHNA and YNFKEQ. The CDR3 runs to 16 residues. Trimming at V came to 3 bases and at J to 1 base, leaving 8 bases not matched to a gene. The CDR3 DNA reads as TGTGCCAGCAGCCAGACCCTGGGACAGGCTTCCTACGAGCAGTACTTC. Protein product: CASSQTLGQASYEQYF.

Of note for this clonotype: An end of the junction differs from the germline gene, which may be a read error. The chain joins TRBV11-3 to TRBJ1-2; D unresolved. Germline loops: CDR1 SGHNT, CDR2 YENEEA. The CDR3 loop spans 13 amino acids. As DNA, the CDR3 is TGTGCCAGCAGACAGATGTTGGGCTATGACTACACCTTC. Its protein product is CASRQMLGYDYTF.

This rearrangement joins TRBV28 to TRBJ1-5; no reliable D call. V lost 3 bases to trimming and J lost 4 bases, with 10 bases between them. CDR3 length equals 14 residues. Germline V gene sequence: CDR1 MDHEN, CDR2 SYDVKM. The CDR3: CASSFSGVNQPQHF. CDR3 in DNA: TGTGCCAGCAGTTTTAGTGGGGTTAATCAGCCCCAGCATTTT. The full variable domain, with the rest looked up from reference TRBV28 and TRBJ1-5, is DVKVTQSSRYLVKRTGEKVFLECVQDMDHENMFWYRQDPGLGLRLIYFSYDVKMKEKGDIPEGYSVSREKKERFSLILESASTNQTSMYLCASSFSGVNQPQHFGDGTRLSIL.

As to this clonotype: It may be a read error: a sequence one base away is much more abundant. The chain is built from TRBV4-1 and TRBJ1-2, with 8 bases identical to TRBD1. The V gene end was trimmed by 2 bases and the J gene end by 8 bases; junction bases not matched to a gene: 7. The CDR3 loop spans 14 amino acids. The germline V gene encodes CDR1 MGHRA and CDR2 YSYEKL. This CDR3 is CASSQIQGVGGYTF. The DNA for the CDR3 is TGCGCCAGCAGCCAAATACAGGGGGTGGGGGGCTACACCTTC.

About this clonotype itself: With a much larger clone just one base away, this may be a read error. The CDR3 protein is CSAKDSFSGITIYF. The CDR3, as DNA: TGCAGCGCCAAGGACAGCTTCTCTGGAATCACCATATATTTT. V usage is TRBV29-1 and J usage is TRBJ1-3; weak D call: TRBD1 (6 bases). The CDR3 is 14 amino acids. Germline lookup yields CDR1 SQVTM and CDR2 ANQGSEA.

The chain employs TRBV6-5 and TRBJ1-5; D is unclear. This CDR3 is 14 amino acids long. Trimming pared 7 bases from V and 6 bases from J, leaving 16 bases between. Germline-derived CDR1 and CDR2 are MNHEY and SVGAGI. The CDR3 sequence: CASNRRQGRQPQHF. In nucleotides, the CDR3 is TGTGCCAGCAATAGGCGGCAAGGGCGTCAGCCCCAGCATTTT.

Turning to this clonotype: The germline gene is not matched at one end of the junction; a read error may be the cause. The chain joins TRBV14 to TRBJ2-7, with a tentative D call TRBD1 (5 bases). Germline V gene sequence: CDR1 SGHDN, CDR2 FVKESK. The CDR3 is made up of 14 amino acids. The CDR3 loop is CASSHSAGINERYF. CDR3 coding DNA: TGTGCTAGCAGCCATTCTGCAGGGATAAACGAGCGGTACTTC. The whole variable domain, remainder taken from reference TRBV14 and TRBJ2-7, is EAGVTQFPSHSVIEKGQTVTLRCDPISGHDNLYWYRRVMGKEIKFLLHFVKESKQDESGMPNNRFLAERTGGTYSTLKVQPAELEDSGVYFCASSHSAGINERYFGPGTRLTVT.

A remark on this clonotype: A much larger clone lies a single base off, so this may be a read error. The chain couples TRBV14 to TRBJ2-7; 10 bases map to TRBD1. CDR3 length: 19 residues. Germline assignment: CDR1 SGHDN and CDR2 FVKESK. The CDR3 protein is CASIQDPTGIDRGPYEQYF. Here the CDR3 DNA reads TGTGCCAGCATCCAAGATCCGACCGGCATCGACAGGGGGCCCTACGAGCAGTACTTC.

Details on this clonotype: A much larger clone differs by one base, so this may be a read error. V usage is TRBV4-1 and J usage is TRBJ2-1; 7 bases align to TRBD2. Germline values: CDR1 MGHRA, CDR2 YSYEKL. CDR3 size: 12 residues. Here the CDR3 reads CASIQVAGVKFF. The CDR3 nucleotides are TGCGCCAGCATCCAAGTGGCGGGAGTGAAGTTCTTC.

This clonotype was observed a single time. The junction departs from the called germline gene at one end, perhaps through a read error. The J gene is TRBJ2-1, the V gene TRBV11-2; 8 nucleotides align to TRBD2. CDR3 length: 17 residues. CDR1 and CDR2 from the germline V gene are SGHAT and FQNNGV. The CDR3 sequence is CTSSPQIGLRGGDEQFF. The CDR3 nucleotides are TGTACCAGCAGCCCTCAAATCGGGCTTCGGGGGGGAGATGAGCAGTTCTTC.

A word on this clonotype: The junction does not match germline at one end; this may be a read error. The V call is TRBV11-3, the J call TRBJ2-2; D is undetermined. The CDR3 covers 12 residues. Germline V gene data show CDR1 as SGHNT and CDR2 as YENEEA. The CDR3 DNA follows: TGTGTCAGCAGGTCCACCGCCGGGGAGCTGTTTTTT. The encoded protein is CVSRSTAGELFF.

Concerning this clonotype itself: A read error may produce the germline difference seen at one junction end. The CDR3 protein is CASSFHLLAGVNGANILTF. CDR3 sequence (DNA): TGTGCCAGCAGCTTTCACCTCCTAGCGGGAGTAAATGGGGCCAACATCCTGACTTTC. The J gene is TRBJ2-6, the V gene TRBV28, with TRBD2 matching 10 bases. The CDR3 is 19 residues long. CDR1 MDHEN and CDR2 SYDVKM come from the germline V gene.

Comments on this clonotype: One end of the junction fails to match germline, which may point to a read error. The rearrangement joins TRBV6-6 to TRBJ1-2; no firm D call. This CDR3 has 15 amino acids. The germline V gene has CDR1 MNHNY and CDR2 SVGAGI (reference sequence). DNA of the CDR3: TGTGCCAGCAGCCACAGACCCCGATACGGCTATGGTTACACCTTC. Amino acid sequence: CASSHRPRYGYGYTF.

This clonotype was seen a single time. In DNA form, the CDR3 reads TGTGCCACTCACGGACAGGGGGTTTCCTATAATTCACCCCTCCACTTT. Protein sequence: CATHGQGVSYNSPLHF. The chain couples TRBV6-9 to TRBJ1-6; TRBD1 matches at 10 bases. There are 16 residues in the CDR3. Germline V gene sequence: CDR1 MNHGY, CDR2 SVAAGI. V lost 10 bases and J lost 1; bases outside the gene matches: 7.

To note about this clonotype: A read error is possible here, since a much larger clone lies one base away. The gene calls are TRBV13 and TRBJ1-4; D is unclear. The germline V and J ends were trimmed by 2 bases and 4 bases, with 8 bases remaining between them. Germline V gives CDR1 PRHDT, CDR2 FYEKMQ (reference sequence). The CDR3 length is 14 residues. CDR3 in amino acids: CASSLNSGNEKLFF. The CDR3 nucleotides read TGTGCCAGCAGCTTAAACAGTGGTAATGAAAAACTGTTTTTT. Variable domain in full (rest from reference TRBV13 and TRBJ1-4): AAGVIQSPRHLIKEKRETATLKCYPIPRHDTVYWYQQGPGQDPQFLISFYEKMQSDKGSIPDRFSAQQFSDYHSELNMSSLELGDSALYFCASSLNSGNEKLFFGSGTQLSVL.

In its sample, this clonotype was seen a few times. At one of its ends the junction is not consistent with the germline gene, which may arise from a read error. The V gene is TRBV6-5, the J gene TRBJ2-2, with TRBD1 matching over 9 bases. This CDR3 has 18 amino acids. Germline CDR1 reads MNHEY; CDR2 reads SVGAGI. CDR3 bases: TGTGTCAGCAGTTACGGGATCGGCCCGGGACAGGGCACCGGGGAGCTGTTTTTT. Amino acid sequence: CVSSYGIGPGQGTGELFF.

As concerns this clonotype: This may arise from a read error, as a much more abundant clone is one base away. Here the CDR3 DNA reads TGTGCCAGCAGTTACGCCGGGACAGGCGGCGAGCAGTGCTTC. Amino acids: CASSYAGTGGEQCF. The rearrangement links TRBV6-6 to TRBJ2-7; TRBD1 agrees at 8 bases. Germline lookup yields CDR1 MNHNY and CDR2 SVGAGI (reference sequence). The CDR3 is made up of 14 amino acids.

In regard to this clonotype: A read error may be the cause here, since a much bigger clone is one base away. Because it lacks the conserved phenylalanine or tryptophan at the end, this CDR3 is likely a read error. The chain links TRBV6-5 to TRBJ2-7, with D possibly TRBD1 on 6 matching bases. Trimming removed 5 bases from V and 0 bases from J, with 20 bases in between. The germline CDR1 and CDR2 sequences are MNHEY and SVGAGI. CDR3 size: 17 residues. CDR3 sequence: CASSLRFGAGASYEQYL. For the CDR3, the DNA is TGTGCCAGCAGTCTCCGGTTTGGGGCAGGGGCCTCCTACGAGCAGTACCTC.

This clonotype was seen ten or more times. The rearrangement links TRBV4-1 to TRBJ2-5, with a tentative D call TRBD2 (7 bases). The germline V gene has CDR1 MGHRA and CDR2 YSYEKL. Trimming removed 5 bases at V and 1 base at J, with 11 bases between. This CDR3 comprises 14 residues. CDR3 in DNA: TGCGCCAGCAGCAGGGGGGGTACCCAAGAGACCCAGTACTTC. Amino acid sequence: CASSRGGTQETQYF.

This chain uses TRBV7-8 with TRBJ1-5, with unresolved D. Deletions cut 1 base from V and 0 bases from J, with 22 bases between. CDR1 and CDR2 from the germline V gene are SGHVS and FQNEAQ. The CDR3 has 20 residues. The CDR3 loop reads CASSLEFREETVDSNQPQHF. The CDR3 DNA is TGTGCCAGCAGCTTAGAATTCCGGGAAGAGACGGTGGATAGCAATCAGCCCCAGCATTTT. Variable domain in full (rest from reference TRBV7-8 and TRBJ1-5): GAGVSQSPRYKVAKRGQDVALRCDPISGHVSLFWYQQALGQGPEFLTYFQNEAQLDKSGLPSDRFFAERPEGSVSTLKIQRTQQEDSAVYLCASSLEFREETVDSNQPQHFGDGTRLSIL.

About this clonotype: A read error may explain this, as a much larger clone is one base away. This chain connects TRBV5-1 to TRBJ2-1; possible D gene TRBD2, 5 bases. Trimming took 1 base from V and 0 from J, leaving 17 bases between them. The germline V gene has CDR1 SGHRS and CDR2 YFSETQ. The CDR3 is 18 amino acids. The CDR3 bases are TGCGCCAGCAGCTTGATGGCGGGTCTCTCGGTCTCCTACAATGAGCAGTTCTTC. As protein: CASSLMAGLSVSYNEQFF.

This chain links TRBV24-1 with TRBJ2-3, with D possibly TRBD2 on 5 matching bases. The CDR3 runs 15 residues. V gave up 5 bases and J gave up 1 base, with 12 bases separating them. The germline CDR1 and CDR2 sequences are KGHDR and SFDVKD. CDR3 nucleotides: TGTGCCACCAGTGTTAACGGGATGGGCACAGATACGCAGTATTTT. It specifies CATSVNGMGTDTQYF.